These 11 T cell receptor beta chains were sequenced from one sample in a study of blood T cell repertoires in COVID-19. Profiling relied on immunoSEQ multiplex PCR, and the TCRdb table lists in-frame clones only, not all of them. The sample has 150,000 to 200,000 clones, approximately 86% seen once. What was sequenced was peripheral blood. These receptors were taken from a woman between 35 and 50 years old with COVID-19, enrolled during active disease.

The CDR3, as DNA: TGTGCCAGCAGTGAGGGCCTCTCCTACAATGAGCAGTTCTTC. It translates to CASSEGLSYNEQFF. The chain combines TRBV6-1 with TRBJ2-1; no reliable D call. Trimming shortened V by 3 bases and J by 0 bases, and 6 bases separated the two germline ends. In germline, CDR1 is MNHNS, CDR2 SASEGT. The CDR3 sequence is 14 residues long.

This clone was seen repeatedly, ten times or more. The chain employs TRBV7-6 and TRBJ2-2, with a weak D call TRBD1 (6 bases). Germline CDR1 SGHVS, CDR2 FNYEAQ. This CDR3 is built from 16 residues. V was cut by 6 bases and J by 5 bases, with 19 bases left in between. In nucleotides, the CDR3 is TGTGCCAGCAGTAGCATTGGGGGCGCCTCTACCGGGGAGCTGTTTTTT. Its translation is CASSSIGGASTGELFF.

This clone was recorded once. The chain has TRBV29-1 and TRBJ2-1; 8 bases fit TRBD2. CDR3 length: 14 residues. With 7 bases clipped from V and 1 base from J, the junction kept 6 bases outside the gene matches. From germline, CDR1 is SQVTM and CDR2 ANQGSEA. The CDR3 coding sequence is TGCAGCGCCGGCCGGGGGGGGTCCTACAATGAGCAGTTCTTC. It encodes CSAGRGGSYNEQFF.

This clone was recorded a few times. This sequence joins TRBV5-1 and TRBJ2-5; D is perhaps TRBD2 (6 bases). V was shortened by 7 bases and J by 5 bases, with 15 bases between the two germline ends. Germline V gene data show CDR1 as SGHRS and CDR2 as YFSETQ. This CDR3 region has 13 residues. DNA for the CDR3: TGCGCCAGCTCCAGGGAGGCAGCTGAGACCCAGTACTTC. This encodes CASSREAAETQYF.

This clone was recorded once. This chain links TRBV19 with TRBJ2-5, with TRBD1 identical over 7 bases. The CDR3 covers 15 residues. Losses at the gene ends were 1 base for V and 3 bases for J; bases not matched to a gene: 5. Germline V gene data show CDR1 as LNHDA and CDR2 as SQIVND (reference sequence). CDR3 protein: CASSIGQGTKETQYF. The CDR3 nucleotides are TGTGCCAGTAGTATAGGACAGGGAACTAAAGAGACCCAGTACTTC.

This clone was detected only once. The CDR3 nucleotides read TGTGCCAGCAGTTATTTGCTAGCGGGAATTCCAGATACGCAGTATTTT. Amino acid sequence: CASSYLLAGIPDTQYF. The rearrangement links TRBV6-2 or TRBV6-3 to TRBJ2-3, with 9 bases matching TRBD2. V lost 3 bases, J lost 4 bases, and 8 bases stayed unmatched. From germline, CDR1 is MNHEY and CDR2 SVGEGT. The CDR3 length is 16 residues.

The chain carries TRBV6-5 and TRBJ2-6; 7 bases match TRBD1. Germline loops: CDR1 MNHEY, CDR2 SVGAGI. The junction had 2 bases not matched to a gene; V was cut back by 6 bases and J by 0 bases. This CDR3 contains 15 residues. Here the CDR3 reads CASRTGHSGANVLTF. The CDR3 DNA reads TGTGCCAGCAGGACAGGGCACTCTGGGGCCAACGTCCTGACTTTC.

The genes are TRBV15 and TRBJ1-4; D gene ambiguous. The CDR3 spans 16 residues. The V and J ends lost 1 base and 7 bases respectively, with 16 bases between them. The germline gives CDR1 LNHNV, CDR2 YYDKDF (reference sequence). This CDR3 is CATSRVGSPGSEKLFF. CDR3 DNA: TGTGCCACCAGCAGAGTAGGGTCTCCCGGGAGTGAAAAACTGTTTTTT.

For the CDR3, the DNA is TGTGCCAGTAGTATATCTAGCGACGGGAGCGCCGAGCAGTACTTC. It codes for CASSISSDGSAEQYF. The rearrangement uses TRBV19 and TRBJ2-7, with D perhaps TRBD2 (6 bases). This CDR3 region has 15 residues. Trimming stripped 2 bases from V and 6 bases from J, with 17 bases between. CDR1 LNHDA and CDR2 SQIVND come from the germline V gene (reference sequence).

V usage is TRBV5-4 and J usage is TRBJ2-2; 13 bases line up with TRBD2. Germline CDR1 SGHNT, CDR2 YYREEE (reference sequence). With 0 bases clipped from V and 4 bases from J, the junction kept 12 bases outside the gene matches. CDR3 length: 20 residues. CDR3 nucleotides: TGTGCCAGCAGCTTGGGTCTTGGGACTAGCGGGATGACGGGCACCGGGGAGCTGTTTTTT. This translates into CASSLGLGTSGMTGTGELFF.

This CDR3 is CAISELDRGRSGYTF. The CDR3 region has the DNA TGTGCCATCAGTGAGTTGGACAGGGGGCGATCTGGCTACACCTTC. J is TRBJ1-2 and V is TRBV10-3, with 11 bases fitting TRBD1. Germline loops: CDR1 ENHRY, CDR2 SYGVKD. V shed 1 base, J shed 7 bases, and the junction held 5 bases outside the gene matches. CDR3 length equals 15 residues.